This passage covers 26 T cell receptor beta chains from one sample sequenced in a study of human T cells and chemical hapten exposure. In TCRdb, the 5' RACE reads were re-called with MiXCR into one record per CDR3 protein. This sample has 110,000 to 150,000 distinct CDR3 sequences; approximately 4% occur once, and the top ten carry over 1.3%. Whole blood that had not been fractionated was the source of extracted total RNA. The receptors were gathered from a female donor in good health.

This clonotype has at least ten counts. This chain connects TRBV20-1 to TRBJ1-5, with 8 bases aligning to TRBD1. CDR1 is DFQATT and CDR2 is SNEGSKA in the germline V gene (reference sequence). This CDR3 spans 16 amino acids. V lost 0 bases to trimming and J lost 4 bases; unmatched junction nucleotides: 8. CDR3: CSARDRDRSKNQPQHF. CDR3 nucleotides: TGCAGTGCTAGAGATCGGGACAGGTCCAAAAATCAGCCCCAGCATTTT.

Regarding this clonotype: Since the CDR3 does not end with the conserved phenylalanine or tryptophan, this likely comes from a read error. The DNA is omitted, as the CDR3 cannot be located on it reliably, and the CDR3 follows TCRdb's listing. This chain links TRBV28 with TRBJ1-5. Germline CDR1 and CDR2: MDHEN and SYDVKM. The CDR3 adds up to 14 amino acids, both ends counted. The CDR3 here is CASSWGTSNQPQKV.

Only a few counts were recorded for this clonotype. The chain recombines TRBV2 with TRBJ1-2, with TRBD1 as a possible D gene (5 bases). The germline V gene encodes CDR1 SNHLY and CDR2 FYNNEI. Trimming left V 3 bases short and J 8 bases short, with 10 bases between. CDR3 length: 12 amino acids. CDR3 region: CASSDLAGGYTF. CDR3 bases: TGTGCCAGCAGTGATCTGGCAGGGGGCTACACCTTC. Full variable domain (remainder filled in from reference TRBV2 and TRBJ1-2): EPEVTQTPSHQVTQMGQEVILRCVPISNHLYFYWYRQILGQKVEFLVSFYNNEISEKSEIFDDQFSVERPDGSNFTLKIRSTKLEDSAMYFCASSDLAGGYTFGSGTRLTVV.

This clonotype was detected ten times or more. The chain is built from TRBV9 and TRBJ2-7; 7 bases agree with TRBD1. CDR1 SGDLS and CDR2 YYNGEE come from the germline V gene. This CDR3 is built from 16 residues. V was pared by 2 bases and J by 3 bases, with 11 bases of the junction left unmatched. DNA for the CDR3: TGTGCCAGCAGCGTCGCCGGGACAGCACATCTCTACGAGCAGTACTTC. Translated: CASSVAGTAHLYEQYF.

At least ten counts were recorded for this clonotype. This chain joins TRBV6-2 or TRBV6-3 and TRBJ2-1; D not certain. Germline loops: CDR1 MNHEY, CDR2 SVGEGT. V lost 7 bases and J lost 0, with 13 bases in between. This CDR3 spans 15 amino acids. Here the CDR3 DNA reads TGTGCCAGCATAGTAGGGCCGAGCTCCTACAATGAGCAGTTCTTC. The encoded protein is CASIVGPSSYNEQFF.

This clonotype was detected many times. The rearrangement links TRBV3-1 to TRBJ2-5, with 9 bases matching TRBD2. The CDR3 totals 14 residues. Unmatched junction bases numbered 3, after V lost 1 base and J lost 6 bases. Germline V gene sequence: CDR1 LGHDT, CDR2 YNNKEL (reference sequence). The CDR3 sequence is CASSQGAGGKTQYF. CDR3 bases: TGTGCCAGCAGCCAAGGAGCGGGGGGAAAGACCCAGTACTTC.

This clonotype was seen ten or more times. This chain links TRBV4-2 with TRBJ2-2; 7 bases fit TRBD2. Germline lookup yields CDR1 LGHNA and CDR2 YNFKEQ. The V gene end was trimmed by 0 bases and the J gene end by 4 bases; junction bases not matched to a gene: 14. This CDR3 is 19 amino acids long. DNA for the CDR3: TGTGCCAGCAGCCAAGATCCTCGATCGGCTAGCGGCTTCACCGGGGAGCTGTTTTTT. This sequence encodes CASSQDPRSASGFTGELFF.

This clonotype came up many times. The CDR3, as DNA: TGTGCCAGCACCATCAACAGGGGCGGTGGTGAAAAACTGTTTTTT. It is translated as CASTINRGGGEKLFF. The V and J genes are TRBV6-6 and TRBJ1-4; 7 nucleotides match TRBD1. This CDR3 has 15 residues. The trim removed 7 bases at V and 7 bases at J, leaving 12 bases unmatched. Germline loops: CDR1 MNHNY, CDR2 SVGAGI (reference sequence).

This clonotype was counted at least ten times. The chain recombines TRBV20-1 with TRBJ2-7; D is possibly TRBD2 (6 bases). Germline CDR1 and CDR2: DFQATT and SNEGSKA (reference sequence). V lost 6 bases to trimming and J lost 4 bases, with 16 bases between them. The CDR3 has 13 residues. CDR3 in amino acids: CSANLALSYEQYF. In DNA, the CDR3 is TGCAGTGCAAACCTAGCGCTGTCGTACGAGCAGTACTTC.

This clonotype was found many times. CDR3 sequence: CASSLSGGGLDTQYF. The CDR3 bases are TGTGCCAGCAGTCTGAGCGGGGGGGGCCTAGATACGCAGTATTTT. The chain joins TRBV6-5 to TRBJ2-3; 10 positions agree with TRBD2. Germline-derived CDR1 and CDR2 are MNHEY and SVGAGI. The CDR3 spans 15 residues. The V and J ends lost 5 bases and 5 bases, in that order; junction bases with no gene match: 7.

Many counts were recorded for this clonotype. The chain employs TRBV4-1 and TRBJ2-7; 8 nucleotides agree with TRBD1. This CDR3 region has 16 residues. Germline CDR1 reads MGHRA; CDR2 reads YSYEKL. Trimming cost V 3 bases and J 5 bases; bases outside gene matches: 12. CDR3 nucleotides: TGCGCCAGCAGCCATCTTATGCGGACAGGGTACCACGAGCAGTACTTC. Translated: CASSHLMRTGYHEQYF.

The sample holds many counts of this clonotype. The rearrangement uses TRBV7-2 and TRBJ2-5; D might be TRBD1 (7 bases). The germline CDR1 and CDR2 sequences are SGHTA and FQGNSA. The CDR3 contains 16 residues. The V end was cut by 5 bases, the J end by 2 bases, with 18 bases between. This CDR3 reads CASSHAGGTAQETQYF. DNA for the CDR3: TGTGCCAGCAGCCATGCAGGAGGGACAGCTCAAGAGACCCAGTACTTC.

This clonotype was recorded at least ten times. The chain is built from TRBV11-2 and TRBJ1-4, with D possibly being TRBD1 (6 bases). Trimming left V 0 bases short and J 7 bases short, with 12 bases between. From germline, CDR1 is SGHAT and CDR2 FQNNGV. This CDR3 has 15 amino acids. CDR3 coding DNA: TGTGCCAGCAGCTTAGATACGGGGGCAGGTGAAAAACTGTTTTTT. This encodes CASSLDTGAGEKLFF.

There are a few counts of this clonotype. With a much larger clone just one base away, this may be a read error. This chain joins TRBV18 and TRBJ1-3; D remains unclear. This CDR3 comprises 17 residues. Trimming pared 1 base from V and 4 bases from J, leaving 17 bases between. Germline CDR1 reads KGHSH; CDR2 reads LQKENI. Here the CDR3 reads CASSPLRTGSWGNTIYF. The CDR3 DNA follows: TGTGCCAGCTCACCACTAAGAACCGGCTCTTGGGGAAACACCATATATTTT.

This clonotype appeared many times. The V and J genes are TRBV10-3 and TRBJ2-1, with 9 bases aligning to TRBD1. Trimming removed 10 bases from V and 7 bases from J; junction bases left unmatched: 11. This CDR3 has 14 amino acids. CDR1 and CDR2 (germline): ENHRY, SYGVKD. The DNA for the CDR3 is TGTGCCAACGCCGCTAGGGGACAGGGTAATGAGCAGTTCTTC. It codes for CANAARGQGNEQFF.

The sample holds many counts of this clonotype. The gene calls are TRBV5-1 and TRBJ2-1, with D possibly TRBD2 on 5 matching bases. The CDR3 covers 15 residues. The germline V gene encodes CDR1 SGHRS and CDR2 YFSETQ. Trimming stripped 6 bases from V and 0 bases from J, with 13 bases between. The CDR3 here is CASTISGNSYNEQFF. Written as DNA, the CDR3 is TGCGCCAGCACCATTTCCGGGAACTCCTACAATGAGCAGTTCTTC. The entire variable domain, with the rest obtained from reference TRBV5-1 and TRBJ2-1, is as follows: KAGVTQTPRYLIKTRGQQVTLSCSPISGHRSVSWYQQTPGQGLQFLFEYFSETQRNKGNFPGRFSGRQFSNSRSEMNVSTLELGDSALYLCASTISGNSYNEQFFGPGTRLTVL.

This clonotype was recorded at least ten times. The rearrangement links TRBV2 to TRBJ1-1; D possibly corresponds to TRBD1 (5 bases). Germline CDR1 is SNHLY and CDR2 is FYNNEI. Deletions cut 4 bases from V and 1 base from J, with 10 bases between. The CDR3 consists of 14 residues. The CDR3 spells CASSVWTSNTEAFF. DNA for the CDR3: TGTGCCAGCAGTGTGTGGACATCGAACACTGAAGCTTTCTTT.

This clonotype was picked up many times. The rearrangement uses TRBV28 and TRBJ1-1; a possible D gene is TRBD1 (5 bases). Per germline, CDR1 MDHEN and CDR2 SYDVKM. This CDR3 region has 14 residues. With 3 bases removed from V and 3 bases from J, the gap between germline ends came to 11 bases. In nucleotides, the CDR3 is TGTGCCAGCAGTTTGCGGGGCGCGTACACTGAAGCTTTCTTT. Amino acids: CASSLRGAYTEAFF.

For the CDR3, the DNA is TGTGCCAGTAGTATTGGTGCCAGCTCCTACAATGAGCAGTTCTTC. Encoded protein: CASSIGASSYNEQFF. The V gene is TRBV19, the J gene TRBJ2-1; D uncertain. The CDR3 sequence is 15 residues long. V lost 3 bases and J 0 bases, leaving 9 bases between the germline ends. The germline CDR1 and CDR2 sequences are LNHDA and SQIVND (reference sequence).

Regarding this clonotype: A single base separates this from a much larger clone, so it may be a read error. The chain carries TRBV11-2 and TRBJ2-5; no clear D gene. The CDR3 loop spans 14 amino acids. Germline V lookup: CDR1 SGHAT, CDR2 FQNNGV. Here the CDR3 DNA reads TGTGACAGCAGCCCCGACCACTCTTATGAGACCCAGTACTTC. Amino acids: CDSSPDHSYETQYF.

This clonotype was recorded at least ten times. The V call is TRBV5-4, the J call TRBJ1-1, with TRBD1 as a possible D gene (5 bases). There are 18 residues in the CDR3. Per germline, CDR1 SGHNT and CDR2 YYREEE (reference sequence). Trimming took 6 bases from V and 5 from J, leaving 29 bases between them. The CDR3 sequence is CASTPGRSGLMMRTEAFF. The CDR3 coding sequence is TGTGCCAGCACCCCAGGGCGGTCAGGGTTGATGATGAGAACTGAAGCTTTCTTT.

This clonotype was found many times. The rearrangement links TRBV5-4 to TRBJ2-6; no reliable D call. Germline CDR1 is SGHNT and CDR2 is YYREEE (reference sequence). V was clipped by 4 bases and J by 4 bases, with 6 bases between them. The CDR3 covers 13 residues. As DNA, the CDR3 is TGTGCCAGCAGCAGTACAGGGGCCAACGTCCTGACTTTC. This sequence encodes CASSSTGANVLTF. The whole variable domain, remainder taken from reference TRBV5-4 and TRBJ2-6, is ETGVTQSPTHLIKTRGQQVTLRCSSQSGHNTVSWYQQALGQGPQFIFQYYREEENGRGNFPPRFSGLQFPNYSSELNVNALELDDSALYLCASSSTGANVLTFGAGSRLTVL.

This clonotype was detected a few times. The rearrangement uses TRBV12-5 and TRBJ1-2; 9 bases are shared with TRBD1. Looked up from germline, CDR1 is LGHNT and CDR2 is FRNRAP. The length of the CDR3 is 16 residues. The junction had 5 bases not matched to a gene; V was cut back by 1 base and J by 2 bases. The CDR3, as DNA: TGTGCTAGTGGTTTGGGCGGGGACAGGGAGAACTATGGCTACACCTTC. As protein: CASGLGGDRENYGYTF.

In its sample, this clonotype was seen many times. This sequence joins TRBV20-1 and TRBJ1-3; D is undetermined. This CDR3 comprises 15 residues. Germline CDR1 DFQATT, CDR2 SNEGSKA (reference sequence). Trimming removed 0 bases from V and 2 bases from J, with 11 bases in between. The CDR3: CSARDPARAGNTIYF. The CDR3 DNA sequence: TGCAGTGCTAGAGATCCCGCCAGAGCTGGAAACACCATATATTTT.

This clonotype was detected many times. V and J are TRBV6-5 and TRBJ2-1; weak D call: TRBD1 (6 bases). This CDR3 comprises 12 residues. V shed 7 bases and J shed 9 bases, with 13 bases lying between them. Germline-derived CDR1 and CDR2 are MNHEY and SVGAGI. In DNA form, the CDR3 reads TGTGCCAGCACCAGGGGTCGGGGTGAGCAGTTCTTC. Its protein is CASTRGRGEQFF.

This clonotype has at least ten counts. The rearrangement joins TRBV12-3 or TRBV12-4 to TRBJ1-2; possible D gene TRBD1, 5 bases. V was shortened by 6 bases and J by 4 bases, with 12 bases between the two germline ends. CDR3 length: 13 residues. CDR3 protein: CASSLGRVYGYTF. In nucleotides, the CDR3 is TGTGCCAGCAGCTTGGGCAGGGTCTATGGCTACACCTTC.